These 25 T cell receptor beta chains originate from one sample sequenced in a study of beta chain features in type 1 diabetes. As every portion of the isolated RNA was reverse transcribed, the sequencing read expressed TCRB transcripts. Here immunoSEQ multiplex PCR was the method, and the copy in TCRdb shows in-frame clones only, minus some. This table has 810,000 or so clones, about a sixth appearing once. The sequenced sample consisted of naive CD4+ T cells from blood. Receptors originate from a woman aged 18-29 years in good health.

CDR3 in amino acids: CASSLLGSGVGHEQFF. As DNA, the CDR3 is TGTGCCAGCAGCTTACTCGGGAGCGGCGTGGGGCATGAGCAGTTCTTC. The rearrangement links TRBV7-3 to TRBJ2-1; maybe TRBD2 (6 bases). Germline values: CDR1 SGHTA, CDR2 FQGTGA. The V end lost 2 bases, the J end lost 8 bases, and 19 bases lay between the germline ends. The CDR3 length is 16 residues.

This chain joins TRBV6-6 and TRBJ2-7; D is unresolved. The germline gives CDR1 MNHNY, CDR2 SVGAGI (reference sequence). The CDR3 covers 12 residues. Trimming cost V 6 bases and J 3 bases, with 9 bases left between them. This chain's CDR3 is CASRNPYYEQYF. CDR3 nucleotides: TGTGCCAGCAGGAATCCGTACTACGAGCAGTACTTC.

The chain couples TRBV5-4 to TRBJ1-1; D is unclear. Trimming cost V 0 bases and J 6 bases, with 12 bases left between them. The CDR3 covers 14 residues. Germline CDR1 reads SGHNT; CDR2 reads YYREEE (reference sequence). The CDR3 sequence: CASSLVKGPAEAFF. The CDR3 DNA reads as TGTGCCAGCAGCTTGGTGAAGGGCCCTGCTGAAGCTTTCTTT.

This chain links TRBV5-1 with TRBJ2-2; D unresolved. Germline CDR1 SGHRS, CDR2 YFSETQ. CDR3 size: 14 residues. The germline V and J ends were trimmed by 0 bases and 3 bases, with 6 bases remaining between them. The CDR3 reads CASSLGSDTGELFF. The CDR3 region has the DNA TGCGCCAGCAGCTTGGGGAGCGACACCGGGGAGCTGTTTTTT.

The chain is built from TRBV5-1 and TRBJ2-7, with D maybe TRBD1 (5 bases). Trimming left V 4 bases short and J 2 bases short, with 16 bases between. The V gene's germline CDR1 is SGHRS and CDR2 YFSETQ. This CDR3 has 15 amino acids. CDR3 in amino acids: CASSPETGTTYEQYF. The CDR3 DNA follows: TGCGCCAGCAGCCCCGAAACAGGCACAACCTACGAGCAGTACTTC.

This clone was counted a few times. The chain recombines TRBV28 with TRBJ1-1; TRBD1 aligns across 9 bases. After removal of 6 bases from V and 5 bases from J, the junction contained 16 bases not matched to a gene. This CDR3 has 17 residues. Germline-derived CDR1 and CDR2 are MDHEN and SYDVKM. The CDR3 DNA follows: TGTGCCAGCAGCTGGGACAGGGTACCTCCACGACGGACTGAAGCTTTCTTT. Translated, it gives CASSWDRVPPRRTEAFF.

The chain uses TRBV18 and TRBJ2-1; D uncertain. From germline, CDR1 is KGHSH and CDR2 LQKENI. V was cut by 3 bases and J by 12 bases, with 12 bases left in between. This CDR3 is 12 amino acids long. The chain's CDR3 is CASSPLDWGQFF. In nucleotides, the CDR3 is TGTGCCAGCTCACCTCTTGACTGGGGGCAGTTCTTC.

This rearrangement joins TRBV28 to TRBJ2-1; 12 bases are a match to TRBD2. Germline V gene data show CDR1 as MDHEN and CDR2 as SYDVKM. Germline trimming cut 2 bases from V and 8 bases from J; bases unmatched to any gene: 4. CDR3 length: 15 residues. CDR3 DNA sequence: TGTGCCAGCAGTTTACTAGCGGGAGGGCGTCATGAGCAGTTCTTC. It yields the protein CASSLLAGGRHEQFF.

This clone appeared a few times. The V gene is TRBV18, the J gene TRBJ2-7, with D maybe TRBD1 (5 bases). The CDR3 totals 15 residues. In germline, CDR1 is KGHSH, CDR2 LQKENI. V dropped 0 bases and J dropped 2 bases, with 11 bases sitting between them. CDR3 DNA sequence: TGTGCCAGCTCACCACCGCAGGGCGCTACCTACGAGCAGTACTTC. Its protein product is CASSPPQGATYEQYF.

This clone has just one count. The chain carries TRBV6-1 and TRBJ2-7; D may be TRBD2 (6 bases). Germline-derived CDR1 and CDR2 are MNHNS and SASEGT. V dropped 2 bases and J dropped 8 bases, with 22 bases sitting between them. The CDR3 is 16 amino acids. As DNA, the CDR3 is TGTGCCAGCAGTGAATTCCTGTTATCGGGGGAAAGGAAGCAGTACTTC. This codes for CASSEFLLSGERKQYF.

V gene TRBV7-9 combines with J gene TRBJ2-5; 8 bases match TRBD2. Germline assignment: CDR1 SEHNR and CDR2 FQNEAQ (reference sequence). The V segment lost 4 bases and the J segment 5 bases; nucleotides outside the gene matches: 15. The CDR3 is 17 residues long. For the CDR3, the DNA is TGTGCCAGCAGCTCCCCGGGGATGACTAGCGTGGGTGAGACCCAGTACTTC. Its protein is CASSSPGMTSVGETQYF. The variable domain in full, completed from reference TRBV7-9 and TRBJ2-5, reads DTGVSQNPRHKITKRGQNVTFRCDPISEHNRLYWYRQTLGQGPEFLTYFQNEAQLEKSRLLSDRFSAERPKGSFSTLEIQRTEQGDSAMYLCASSSPGMTSVGETQYFGPGTRLLVL.

This chain links TRBV4-3 with TRBJ1-2, with TRBD1 matching over 7 bases. The CDR3 runs 15 residues. Germline V gene data show CDR1 as LGHNA and CDR2 as YSLEER. The trim removed 0 bases at V and 7 bases at J, leaving 8 bases unmatched. The CDR3 nucleotides are TGCGCCAGCAGCCAAGATGGCGAGGGGGCGCTTGGCTACACCTTC. Protein: CASSQDGEGALGYTF.

V usage is TRBV2 and J usage is TRBJ2-6; D gene uncertain. CDR3 length: 16 amino acids. Trimming cost V 4 bases and J 0 bases, with 10 bases left between them. CDR1 SNHLY and CDR2 FYNNEI come from the germline V gene. The CDR3: CASSADTASGANVLTF. CDR3 coding DNA: TGTGCCAGCAGTGCAGACACGGCCTCTGGGGCCAACGTCCTGACTTTC.

The chain uses TRBV11-2 and TRBJ2-1; possibly TRBD1 for D (6 bases). With 5 bases removed from V and 6 bases from J, the gap between germline ends came to 23 bases. The germline V gene encodes CDR1 SGHAT and CDR2 FQNNGV. This CDR3 comprises 17 residues. In DNA, the CDR3 is TGTGCCAGCAGCCCAACTGGAGCGACAGGTTCGGTCAATGAGCAGTTCTTC. This gives the protein CASSPTGATGSVNEQFF.

The chain recombines TRBV28 with TRBJ2-7; 10 bases are shared with TRBD2. CDR3 length: 15 amino acids. The trim removed 11 bases at V and 7 bases at J, leaving 17 bases unmatched. Looked up from germline, CDR1 is MDHEN and CDR2 is SYDVKM. CDR3 sequence (DNA): TGTGCCTCTAAGGGTTCTAGCGGGAGTACTTCGGAGCAGTACTTC. Encoded protein: CASKGSSGSTSEQYF.

This chain joins TRBV7-2 and TRBJ1-4; unclear D gene. Between the trimmed V and J ends, which lost 1 base and 2 bases, there was a span of 8 bases. The CDR3 extends over 15 amino acids. CDR1 is SGHTA, CDR2 FQGNSA, per germline. The CDR3 protein is CASSLGAFTNEKLFF. CDR3 bases: TGTGCCAGCAGCTTAGGGGCGTTTACTAATGAAAAACTGTTTTTT.

This clone was observed a few times. The V gene is TRBV28, the J gene TRBJ2-5; 10 positions agree with TRBD1. Trimming cost V 6 bases and J 4 bases; bases outside gene matches: 5. The germline V gene has CDR1 MDHEN and CDR2 SYDVKM. The CDR3 consists of 14 residues. CDR3 residues: CASRTTGGGETQYF. As DNA, the CDR3 is TGTGCCAGCAGGACGACAGGGGGCGGAGAGACCCAGTACTTC.

The V call is TRBV7-2, the J call TRBJ2-7; 13 positions match TRBD2. The length of the CDR3 is 15 residues. Looked up from germline, CDR1 is SGHTA and CDR2 is FQGNSA. Trimming at V came to 5 bases and at J to 6 bases, leaving 7 bases not matched to a gene. CDR3 amino acids: CASSPRTSGRSEQYF. CDR3 DNA: TGTGCCAGCAGCCCTCGGACTAGCGGGAGATCCGAGCAGTACTTC.

The chain employs TRBV2 and TRBJ1-3; D is possibly TRBD1 (6 bases). V was shortened by 7 bases and J by 0 bases, with 10 bases between the two germline ends. Germline values: CDR1 SNHLY, CDR2 FYNNEI. CDR3 length: 14 residues. DNA for the CDR3: TGTGCCAGCAAGACAGGTGTCTCTGGAAACACCATATATTTT. Amino acid sequence: CASKTGVSGNTIYF.

Only a few counts were recorded for this clone. This chain uses TRBV28 with TRBJ2-5; 8 nucleotides match TRBD2. The length of the CDR3 is 14 residues. Trimming removed 7 bases from V and 0 bases from J; junction bases left unmatched: 4. The germline V gene encodes CDR1 MDHEN and CDR2 SYDVKM. The CDR3 nucleotides read TGTGCCAGCAAACTAGCGGACTACCAAGAGACCCAGTACTTC. Translated, it gives CASKLADYQETQYF.

This clone has a handful of counts. V is TRBV19 and J is TRBJ1-1; 11 bases are shared with TRBD1. The CDR3 is 15 residues long. Trimming took 10 bases from V and 5 from J; bases not matched to a gene: 12. Germline CDR1 and CDR2: LNHDA and SQIVND (reference sequence). CDR3: CATETGQGGKTEAFF. The CDR3 region has the DNA TGTGCCACCGAAACGGGACAGGGGGGTAAGACTGAAGCTTTCTTT.

The gene calls are TRBV5-8 and TRBJ2-4; 9 bases match TRBD1. The CDR3 runs 17 residues. V lost 4 bases to trimming and J lost 0 bases; unmatched junction nucleotides: 8. Germline V gives CDR1 SGHTS, CDR2 YDEGEE. The CDR3 DNA reads TGTGCCAGCAGCATCGCCGGGACAGGGATAGCCAAAAACATTCAGTACTTC. Its protein is CASSIAGTGIAKNIQYF.

This rearrangement joins TRBV2 to TRBJ2-2, with D perhaps TRBD1 (6 bases). The length of the CDR3 is 16 residues. Germline CDR1 is SNHLY and CDR2 is FYNNEI. The V end lost 4 bases, the J end lost 1 base, and 13 bases lay between the germline ends. The CDR3 DNA is TGTGCCAGCAGTGGGCGACAGGAAAGGAACACCGGGGAGCTGTTTTTT. It translates to CASSGRQERNTGELFF.

The genes are TRBV4-2 and TRBJ1-5, with 8 nucleotides matching TRBD1. There are 15 residues in the CDR3. Germline V gives CDR1 LGHNA, CDR2 YNFKEQ. J gave up 6 bases and V 1 base, and 5 bases lay outside the gene matches. For the CDR3, the DNA is TGTGCCAGCAGCCAAGTCTCGACAGGGGTTCAGCCCCAGCATTTT. The encoded protein is CASSQVSTGVQPQHF.

This chain joins TRBV5-1 and TRBJ2-2; D may be TRBD1 (6 bases). The CDR3 length is 14 residues. V was trimmed by 2 bases and J by 4 bases, leaving 9 bases between them. CDR1 is SGHRS and CDR2 is YFSETQ in the germline V gene. The CDR3 DNA sequence: TGCGCCAGCAGCTTCGGACAGCTCACCGGGGAGCTGTTTTTT. Protein sequence: CASSFGQLTGELFF.